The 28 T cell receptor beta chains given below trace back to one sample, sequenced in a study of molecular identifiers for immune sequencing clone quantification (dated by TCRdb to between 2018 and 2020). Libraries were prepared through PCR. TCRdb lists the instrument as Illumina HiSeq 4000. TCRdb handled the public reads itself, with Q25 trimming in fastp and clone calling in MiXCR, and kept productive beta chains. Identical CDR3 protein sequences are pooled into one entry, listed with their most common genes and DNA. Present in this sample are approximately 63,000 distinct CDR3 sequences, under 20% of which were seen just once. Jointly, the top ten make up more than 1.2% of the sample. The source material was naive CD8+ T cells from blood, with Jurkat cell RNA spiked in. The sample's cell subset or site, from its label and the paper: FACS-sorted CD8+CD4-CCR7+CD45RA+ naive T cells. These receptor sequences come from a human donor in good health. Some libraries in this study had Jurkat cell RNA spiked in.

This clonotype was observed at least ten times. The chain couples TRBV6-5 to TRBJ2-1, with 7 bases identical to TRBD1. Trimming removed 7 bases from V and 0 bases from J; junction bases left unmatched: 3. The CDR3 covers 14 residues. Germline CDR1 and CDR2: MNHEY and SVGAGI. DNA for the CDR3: TGTGCCAGCATGGGACAGAGCTCCTACAATGAGCAGTTCTTC. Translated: CASMGQSSYNEQFF.

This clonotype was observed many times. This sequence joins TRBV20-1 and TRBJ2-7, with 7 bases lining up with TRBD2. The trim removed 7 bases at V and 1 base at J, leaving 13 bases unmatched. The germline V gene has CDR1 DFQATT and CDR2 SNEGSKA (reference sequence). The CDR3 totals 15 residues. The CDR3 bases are TGCAGTGTCGTTCCTTTGGCTAGCGGTTCCTACGAGCAGTACTTC. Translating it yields CSVVPLASGSYEQYF.

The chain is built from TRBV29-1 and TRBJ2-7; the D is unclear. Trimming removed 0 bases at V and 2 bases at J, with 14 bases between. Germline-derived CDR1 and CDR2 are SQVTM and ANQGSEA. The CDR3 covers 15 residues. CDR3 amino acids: CSVEERAGTTYEQYF. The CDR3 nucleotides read TGCAGCGTTGAAGAAAGAGCAGGAACGACCTACGAGCAGTACTTC.

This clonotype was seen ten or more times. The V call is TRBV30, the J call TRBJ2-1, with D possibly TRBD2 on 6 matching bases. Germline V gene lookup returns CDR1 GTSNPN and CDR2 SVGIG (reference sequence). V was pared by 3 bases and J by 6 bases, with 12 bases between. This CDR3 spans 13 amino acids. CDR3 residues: CAWSQWGGNEQFF. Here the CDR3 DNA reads TGTGCCTGGAGCCAATGGGGAGGCAATGAGCAGTTCTTC.

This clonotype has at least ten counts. CDR3 nucleotide sequence: TGTGCCAGTAGAGGAAACAGGGGACTCATGAACACTGAAGCTTTCTTT. Amino acids: CASRGNRGLMNTEAFF. This chain connects TRBV19 to TRBJ1-1; TRBD1 matches at 7 bases. The CDR3 totals 16 residues. The V gene end was trimmed by 6 bases and the J gene end by 0 bases; junction bases not matched to a gene: 10. The V gene's germline CDR1 is LNHDA and CDR2 SQIVND (reference sequence).

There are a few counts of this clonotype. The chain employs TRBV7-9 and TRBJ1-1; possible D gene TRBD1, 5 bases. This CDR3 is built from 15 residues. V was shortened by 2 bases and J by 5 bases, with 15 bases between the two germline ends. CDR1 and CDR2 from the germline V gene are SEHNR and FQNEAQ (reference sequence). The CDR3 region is CASSLWRGGLTEAFF. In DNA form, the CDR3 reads TGTGCCAGCAGCTTATGGAGGGGAGGGTTAACTGAAGCTTTCTTT.

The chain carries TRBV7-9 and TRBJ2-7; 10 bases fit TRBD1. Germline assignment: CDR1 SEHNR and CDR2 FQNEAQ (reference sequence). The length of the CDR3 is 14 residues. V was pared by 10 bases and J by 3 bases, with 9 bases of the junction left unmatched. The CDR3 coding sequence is TGTGCCATCTCCGGACAGGGGGAGGTCTACGAGCAGTACTTC. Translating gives CAISGQGEVYEQYF.

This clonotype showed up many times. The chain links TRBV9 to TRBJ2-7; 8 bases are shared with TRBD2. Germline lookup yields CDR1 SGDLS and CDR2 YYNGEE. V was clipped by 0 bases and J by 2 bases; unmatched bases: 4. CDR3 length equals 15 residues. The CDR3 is CASSVASGSPYEQYF. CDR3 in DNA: TGTGCCAGCAGCGTAGCGAGCGGGAGTCCCTACGAGCAGTACTTC. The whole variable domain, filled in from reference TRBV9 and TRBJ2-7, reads DSGVTQTPKHLITATGQRVTLRCSPRSGDLSVYWYQQSLDQGLQFLIQYYNGEERAKGNILERFSAQQFPDLHSELNLSSLELGDSALYFCASSVASGSPYEQYFGPGTRLTVT.

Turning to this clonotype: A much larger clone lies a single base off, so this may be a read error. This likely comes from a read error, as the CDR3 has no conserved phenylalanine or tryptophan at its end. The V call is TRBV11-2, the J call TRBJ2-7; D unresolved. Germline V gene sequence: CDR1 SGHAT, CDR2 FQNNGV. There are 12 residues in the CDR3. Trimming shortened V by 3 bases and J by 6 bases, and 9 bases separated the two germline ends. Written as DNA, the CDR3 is TGTGCCAGCAGCTTCGCCCTTGGCGAGCAGTACATC. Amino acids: CASSFALGEQYI.

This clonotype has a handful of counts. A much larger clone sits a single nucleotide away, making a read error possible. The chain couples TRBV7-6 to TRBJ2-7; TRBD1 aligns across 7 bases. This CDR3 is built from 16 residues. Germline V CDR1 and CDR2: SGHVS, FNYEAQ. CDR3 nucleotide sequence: TGTGCCAGCACCTTAGTGCCCGAGGATACAGGGGTCGAGCAGTACTTC. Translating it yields CASTLVPEDTGVEQYF.

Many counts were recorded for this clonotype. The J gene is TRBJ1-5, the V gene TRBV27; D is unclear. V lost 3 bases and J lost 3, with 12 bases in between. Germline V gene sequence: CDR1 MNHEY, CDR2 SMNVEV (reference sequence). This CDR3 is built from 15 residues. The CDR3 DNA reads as TGTGCCAGCAGTTTCGTGGGGAGGGTCAATCAGCCCCAGCATTTT. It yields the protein CASSFVGRVNQPQHF.

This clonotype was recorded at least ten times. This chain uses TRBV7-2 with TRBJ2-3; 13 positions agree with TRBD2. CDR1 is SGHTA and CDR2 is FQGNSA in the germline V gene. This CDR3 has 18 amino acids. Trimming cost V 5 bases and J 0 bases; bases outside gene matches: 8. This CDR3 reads CASSQGLAGYPSTDTQYF. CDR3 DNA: TGTGCCAGCAGCCAGGGACTAGCGGGATATCCTAGCACAGATACGCAGTATTTT.

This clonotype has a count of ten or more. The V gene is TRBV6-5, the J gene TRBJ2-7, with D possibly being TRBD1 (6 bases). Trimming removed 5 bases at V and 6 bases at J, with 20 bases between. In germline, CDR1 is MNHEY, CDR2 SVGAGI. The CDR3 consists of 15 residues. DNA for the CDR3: TGTGCCAGCAGTGTCCGGGACATCAAGTTATCCGAGCAGTACTTC. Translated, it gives CASSVRDIKLSEQYF.

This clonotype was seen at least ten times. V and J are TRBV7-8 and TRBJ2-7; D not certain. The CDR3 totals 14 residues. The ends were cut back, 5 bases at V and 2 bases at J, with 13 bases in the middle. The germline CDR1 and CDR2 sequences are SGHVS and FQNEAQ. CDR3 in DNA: TGTGCCAGCAGCCCGTTGGGTCCTACCTACGAGCAGTACTTC. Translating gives CASSPLGPTYEQYF.

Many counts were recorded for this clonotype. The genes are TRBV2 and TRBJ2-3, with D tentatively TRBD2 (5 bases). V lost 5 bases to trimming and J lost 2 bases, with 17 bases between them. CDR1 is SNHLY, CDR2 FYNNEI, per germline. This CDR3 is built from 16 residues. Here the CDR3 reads CASSPAGLTLTDTQYF. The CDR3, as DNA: TGTGCCAGCAGTCCAGCCGGACTTACCCTCACAGATACGCAGTATTTT.

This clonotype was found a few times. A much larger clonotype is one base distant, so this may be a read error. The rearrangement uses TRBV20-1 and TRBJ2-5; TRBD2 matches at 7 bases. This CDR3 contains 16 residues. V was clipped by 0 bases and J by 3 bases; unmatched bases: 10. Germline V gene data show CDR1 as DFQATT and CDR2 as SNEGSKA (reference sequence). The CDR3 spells CSARDFNGRLEETQYF. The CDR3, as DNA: TGCAGTGCTAGAGACTTTAACGGGAGGTTGGAAGAGACCCAGTACTTC.

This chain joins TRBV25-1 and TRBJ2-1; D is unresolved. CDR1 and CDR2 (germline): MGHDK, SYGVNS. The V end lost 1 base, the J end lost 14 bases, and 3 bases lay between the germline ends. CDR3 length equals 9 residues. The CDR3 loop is CASSESKFF. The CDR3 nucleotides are TGTGCCAGCAGTGAATCCAAGTTCTTC.

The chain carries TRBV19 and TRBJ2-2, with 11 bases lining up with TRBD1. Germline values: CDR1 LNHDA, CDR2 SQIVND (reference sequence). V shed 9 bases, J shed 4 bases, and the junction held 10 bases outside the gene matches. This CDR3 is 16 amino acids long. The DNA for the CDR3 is TGTGCCAGAGACCGGGAGGGGACAGGGGGCACCGGGGAGCTGTTTTTT. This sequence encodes CARDREGTGGTGELFF.

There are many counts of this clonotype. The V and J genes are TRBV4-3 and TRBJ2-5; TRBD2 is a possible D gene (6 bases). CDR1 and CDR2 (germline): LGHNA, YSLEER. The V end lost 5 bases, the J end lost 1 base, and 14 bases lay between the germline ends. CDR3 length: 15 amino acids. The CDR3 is CASSSNRDFQETQYF. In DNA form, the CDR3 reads TGCGCCAGCAGCTCAAACCGGGACTTCCAAGAGACCCAGTACTTC.

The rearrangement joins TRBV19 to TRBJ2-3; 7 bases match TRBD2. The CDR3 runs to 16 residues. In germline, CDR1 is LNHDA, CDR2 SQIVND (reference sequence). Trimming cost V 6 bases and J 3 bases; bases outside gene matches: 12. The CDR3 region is CASSGLAGTGTDTQYF. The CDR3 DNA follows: TGTGCCAGTAGCGGATTAGCGGGCACCGGTACAGATACGCAGTATTTT. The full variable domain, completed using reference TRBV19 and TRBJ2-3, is DGGITQSPKYLFRKEGQNVTLSCEQNLNHDAMYWYRQDPGQGLRLIYYSQIVNDFQKGDIAEGYSVSREKKESFPLTVTSAQKNPTAFYLCASSGLAGTGTDTQYFGPGTRLTVL.

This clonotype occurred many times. The CDR3: CASSSKTGNTEAFF. In DNA, the CDR3 is TGTGCCAGCAGTTCGAAAACAGGGAACACTGAAGCTTTCTTT. V gene TRBV27 combines with J gene TRBJ1-1; a weak D match, TRBD1 (5 bases). Germline assignment: CDR1 MNHEY and CDR2 SMNVEV (reference sequence). This CDR3 region has 14 residues. V gave up 4 bases and J gave up 1 base, with 10 bases separating them.

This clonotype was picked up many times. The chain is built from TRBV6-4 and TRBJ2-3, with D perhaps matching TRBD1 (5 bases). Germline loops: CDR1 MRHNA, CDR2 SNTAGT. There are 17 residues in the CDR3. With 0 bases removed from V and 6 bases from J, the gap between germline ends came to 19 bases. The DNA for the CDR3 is TGTGCCAGCAGTGACTCCTTCGGGCTCGGACACCTTGATACGCAGTATTTT. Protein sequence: CASSDSFGLGHLDTQYF.

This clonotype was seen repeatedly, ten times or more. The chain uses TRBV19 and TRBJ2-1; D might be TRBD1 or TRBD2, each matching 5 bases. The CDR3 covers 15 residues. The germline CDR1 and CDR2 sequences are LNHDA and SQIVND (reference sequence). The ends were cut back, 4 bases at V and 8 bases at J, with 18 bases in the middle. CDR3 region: CASSKPGTPLDEQFF. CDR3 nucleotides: TGTGCCAGTAGTAAACCCGGGACCCCGCTGGATGAGCAGTTCTTC.

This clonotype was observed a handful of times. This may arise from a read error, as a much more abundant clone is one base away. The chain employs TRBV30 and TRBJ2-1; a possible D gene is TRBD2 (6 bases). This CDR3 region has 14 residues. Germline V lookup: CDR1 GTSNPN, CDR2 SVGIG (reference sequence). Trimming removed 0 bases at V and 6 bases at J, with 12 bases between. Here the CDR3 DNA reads TGTGCCTGGAGTGTGGCTAGCGACGGCAATGAGCAGTTCTTC. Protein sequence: CAWSVASDGNEQFF. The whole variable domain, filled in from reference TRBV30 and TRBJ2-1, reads SQTIHQWPATLVQPVGSPLSLECTVEGTSNPNLYWYRQAAGRGLQLLFYSVGIGQISSEVPQNLSASRPQDRQFILSSKKLLLSDSGFYLCAWSVASDGNEQFFGPGTRLTVL.

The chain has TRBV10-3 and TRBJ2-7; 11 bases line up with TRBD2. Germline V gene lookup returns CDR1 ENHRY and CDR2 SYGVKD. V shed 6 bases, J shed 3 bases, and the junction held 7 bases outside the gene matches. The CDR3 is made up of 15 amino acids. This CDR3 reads CAISETSGTFYEQYF. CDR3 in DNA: TGTGCCATCAGCGAGACTAGCGGGACCTTCTACGAGCAGTACTTC.

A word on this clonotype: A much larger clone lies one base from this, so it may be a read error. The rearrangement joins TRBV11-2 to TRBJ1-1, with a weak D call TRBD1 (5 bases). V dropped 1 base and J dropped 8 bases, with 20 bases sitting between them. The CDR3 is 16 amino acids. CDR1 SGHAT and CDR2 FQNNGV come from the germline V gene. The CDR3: CASSLVLSGPGLEAFF. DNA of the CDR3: TGTGCCAGCAGCTTAGTTTTGTCAGGGCCGGGACTGGAAGCTTTCTTT.

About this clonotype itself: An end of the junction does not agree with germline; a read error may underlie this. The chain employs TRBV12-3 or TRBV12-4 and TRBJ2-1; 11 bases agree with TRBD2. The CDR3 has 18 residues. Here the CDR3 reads CASSETSGEFSPYNGQFF. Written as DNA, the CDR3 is TGTGCCAGCAGTGAGACTAGCGGGGAATTTAGCCCCTACAATGGGCAGTTCTTC.

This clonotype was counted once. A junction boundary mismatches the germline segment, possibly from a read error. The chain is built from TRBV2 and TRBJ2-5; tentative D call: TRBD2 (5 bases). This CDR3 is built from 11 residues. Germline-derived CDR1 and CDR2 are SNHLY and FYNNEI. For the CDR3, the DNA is TGTGCCAGGTCGGGTGGGGAGACCCGGTACTTC. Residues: CARSGGETRYF.